Sequencing of this T cell receptor (beta chain) was carried out in a study of TIL therapy for anti-PD-1-resistant metastatic lung cancer. Unmatched junction bases numbered 19, after V lost 4 bases and J lost 6 bases. The CDR3 is 18 residues long. Germline CDR1 SGHRS, CDR2 YFSETQ. As to time point: pre-treatment sample, taken before nivolumab and TIL therapy. Sequencing used immunoSEQ v3. Profiled with immunoSEQ multiplex PCR; TCRdb holds only in-frame clones, not every one. This table holds about 60,000 clones, roughly 84% found once. The rearrangement uses TRBV5-1 and TRBJ2-3; the match to TRBD1 covers 8 bases. This specimen was blood, taken at baseline. The origin of this receptor is a person aged 25-85 years with non-small cell lung cancer. The CDR3 loop is CASSPAGGGQGGVDTQYF. The CDR3 DNA sequence: TGCGCCAGCAGCCCCGCCGGAGGAGGACAGGGCGGCGTTGATACGCAGTATTTT. Variable domain in full (rest from reference TRBV5-1 and TRBJ2-3): KAGVTQTPRYLIKTRGQQVTLSCSPISGHRSVSWYQQTPGQGLQFLFEYFSETQRNKGNFPGRFSGRQFSNSRSEMNVSTLELGDSALYLCASSPAGGGQGGVDTQYFGPGTRLTVL.